This record covers a single T cell receptor beta chain. V lost 6 bases to trimming and J lost 9 bases; unmatched junction nucleotides: 18. Germline V gene data show CDR1 as LGHNT and CDR2 as FRNRAP. This CDR3 is built from 18 residues. This entry belongs to a study of technical replicates of blood from several donors. Using immunoSEQ multiplex PCR, the repertoire was profiled, and TCRdb retains in-frame clones only, with some absent. The sample lists about 79,000 clones, about 91% seen once, with over 0.35% in the top ten. This TCR came from a human donor in good health. Some clones in this sample may be carry-over from other donors' samples. Specimen: T cells isolated from PBMCs. V gene TRBV12-5 combines with J gene TRBJ2-1; 12 bases align to TRBD2. CDR3 sequence (DNA): TGTGCTAGTGGCTCCCCCTTATCGACTAGCGGGAGCCTTGCTGAGCAGTTCTTC. Its translation is CASGSPLSTSGSLAEQFF.